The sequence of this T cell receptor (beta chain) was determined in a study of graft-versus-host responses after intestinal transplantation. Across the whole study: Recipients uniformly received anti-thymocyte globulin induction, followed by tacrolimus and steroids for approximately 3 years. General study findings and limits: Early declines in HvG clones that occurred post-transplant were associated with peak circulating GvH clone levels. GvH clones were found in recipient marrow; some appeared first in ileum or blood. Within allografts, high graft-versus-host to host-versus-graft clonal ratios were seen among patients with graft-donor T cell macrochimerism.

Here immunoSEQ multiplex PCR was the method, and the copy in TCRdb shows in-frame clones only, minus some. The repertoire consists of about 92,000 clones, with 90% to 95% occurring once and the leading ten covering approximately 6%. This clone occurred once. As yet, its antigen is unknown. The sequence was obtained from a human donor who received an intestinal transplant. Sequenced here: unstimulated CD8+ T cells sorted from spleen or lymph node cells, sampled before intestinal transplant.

In nucleotides, the CDR3 is TGTGCCAGCAGCCAGGAGGACAGGGCGGAGTGGACCGGGGAGCTGTTTTTT. This codes for CASSQEDRAEWTGELFF. This sequence joins TRBV4-2 and TRBJ2-2, with TRBD1 matching 8 bases. Germline CDR1 LGHNA, CDR2 YNFKEQ. This CDR3 comprises 17 residues. The J segment lost 5 bases and the V segment lost 3 bases, leaving 11 bases of the junction unmatched.